This T cell receptor beta chain is from a study of a mutant IDH1 vaccine in newly diagnosed glioma. In the study overall: Vaccination started 4-6 weeks after radiotherapy alone, or with temozolomide cycles.

Per the germline V gene, CDR1 is SGDLS and CDR2 is YYNGEE. Between the trimmed V and J ends, which lost 0 bases and 0 bases, there was a span of 7 bases. The CDR3 spans 15 residues. The time point is: week 11, during vaccination. Doses of 300 ug of mutant IDH1 20-mer peptide were given with topical imiquimod. Remarks on this clone: The antigen is not known.

The method was immunoSEQ multiplex PCR; TCRdb's version includes in-frame clones alone and lacks a portion of them. The sample shows under 150,000 clones, about four fifths of them seen only once. Sequencing was performed on PBMCs, taken from a glioma patient whose treatment included an IDH1 peptide vaccine. The chain uses TRBV9 and TRBJ1-5; tentative D call: TRBD1 (6 bases). The sequence was collected from a man aged 35 to 55 with glioma. The CDR3 loop reads CASSVEGGSNQPQHF. The CDR3 coding sequence is TGTGCCAGCAGCGTAGAGGGGGGTAGCAATCAGCCCCAGCATTTT.